This T cell receptor (beta chain) was found in a study of T cells in Graves' hyperthyroidism and ophthalmopathy. Study information: Blood from the periphery was taken at initial diagnosis, before any treatment.

The source material, RNA transcripts, was used to amplify TCR beta CDR3 regions. The TCR CDR3 was amplified in a first-round RT-PCR using the HTBI primer set. One entry per CDR3 protein results from TCRdb running MiXCR on the multiplex PCR reads. The repertoire holds approximately 710,000 distinct CDR3 sequences, with roughly 17% as singletons. Notes on the study in general: The model forecast ophthalmopathy, anticipating it by a median around 6.5 months before onset.

In its sample, this clonotype was seen a few times. Its antigen is currently unknown. The sequenced material came from blood. The sequence was collected from a man over 45 with Graves' hyperthyroidism.

The CDR3: CASSFLRTGPTGELFF. The CDR3 DNA reads TGTGCCAGCAGCTTTCTACGGACCGGCCCCACCGGGGAGCTGTTTTTT. The gene calls are TRBV7-9 and TRBJ2-2; D is uncertain. The germline CDR1 and CDR2 sequences are SEHNR and FQNEAQ (reference sequence). The CDR3 runs 16 residues. Deletions cut 3 bases from V and 4 bases from J, with 15 bases between. Supplemented by reference TRBV7-9 and TRBJ2-2, the full variable domain reads DTGVSQNPRHKITKRGQNVTFRCDPISEHNRLYWYRQTLGQGPEFLTYFQNEAQLEKSRLLSDRFSAERPKGSFSTLEIQRTEQGDSAMYLCASSFLRTGPTGELFFGEGSRLTVL.